The 29 T cell receptor beta chains listed next were all sequenced from one sample in a study of identical twins. TCRdb redid the calling of the 5' RACE reads with MiXCR, one entry per CDR3 protein. The sample has approximately 690,000 distinct CDR3 sequences, roughly 6% seen once; the top ten hold around 2%. Input material: naive T cells sorted from blood. The receptors derive from a young man in good health.

In this sample, this clonotype turned up a few times. The chain carries TRBV4-3 and TRBJ2-2; no clear D gene. Trimming removed 0 bases from V and 7 bases from J, with 9 bases in between. Germline V gene data show CDR1 as LGHNA and CDR2 as YSLEER. The CDR3 sequence is 14 residues long. The chain's CDR3 is CASSQDSKDGELFF. The DNA for the CDR3 is TGCGCCAGCAGCCAAGACTCAAAGGACGGGGAGCTGTTTTTT.

This clonotype was seen more than once but under ten times. The CDR3 is CSAREVQGLYNSPLHF. The CDR3 nucleotides are TGCAGTGCTAGAGAAGTTCAGGGGCTGTATAATTCACCCCTCCACTTT. This sequence joins TRBV20-1 and TRBJ1-6, with D tentatively TRBD1 (6 bases). CDR1 is DFQATT and CDR2 is SNEGSKA in the germline V gene (reference sequence). V was trimmed by 0 bases and J by 4 bases, leaving 13 bases between them. This CDR3 contains 16 residues.

This clonotype was picked up many times. The V and J genes are TRBV12-3 or TRBV12-4 and TRBJ2-3, with TRBD1 matching over 8 bases. The V gene end was trimmed by 5 bases and the J gene end by 2 bases; junction bases not matched to a gene: 6. This CDR3 has 15 amino acids. The CDR3 loop reads CASSRTGPFTDTQYF. CDR3 nucleotides: TGTGCCAGCAGTCGGACAGGGCCATTCACAGATACGCAGTATTTT.

This clonotype was seen repeatedly, ten times or more. This chain connects TRBV7-9 to TRBJ1-1; D is undetermined. V was shortened by 6 bases and J by 5 bases, with 13 bases between the two germline ends. From germline, CDR1 is SEHNR and CDR2 FQNEAQ (reference sequence). There are 13 residues in the CDR3. The CDR3 loop reads CASSRNLGTEAFF. In nucleotides, the CDR3 is TGTGCCAGCAGTCGAAATTTGGGAACTGAAGCTTTCTTT.

The V call is TRBV29-1, the J call TRBJ1-1; D is undetermined. The length of the CDR3 is 12 residues. Germline V gives CDR1 SQVTM, CDR2 ANQGSEA. Trimming took 7 bases from V and 4 from J, leaving 13 bases between them. The CDR3 sequence is CSDPTRFTEAFF. CDR3 nucleotide sequence: TGCAGCGACCCTACAAGATTCACTGAAGCTTTCTTT. The full variable domain, its missing parts supplied by reference TRBV29-1 and TRBJ1-1, is SAVISQKPSRDICQRGTSLTIQCQVDSQVTMMFWYRQQPGQSLTLIATANQGSEATYESGFVIDKFPISRPNLTFSTLTVSNMSPEDSSIYLCSDPTRFTEAFFGQGTRLTVV.

This clonotype was recorded many times. J is TRBJ2-7 and V is TRBV12-3 or TRBV12-4; 11 bases agree with TRBD2. This CDR3 is 17 amino acids long. The ends lost 3 bases at V and 3 bases at J; junction bases unmatched: 10. The DNA for the CDR3 is TGTGCCAGCAGTTTTCGTCCAACTAGCGGGAGTATCTACGAGCAGTACTTC. Residues: CASSFRPTSGSIYEQYF.

The rearrangement joins TRBV7-9 to TRBJ1-2; D is undetermined. Germline CDR1 is SEHNR and CDR2 is FQNEAQ (reference sequence). CDR3 size: 14 residues. Trimming shortened V by 3 bases and J by 0 bases, and 8 bases separated the two germline ends. Here the CDR3 DNA reads TGTGCCAGCAGCTTTCTGGGATCTAACTATGGCTACACCTTC. It codes for CASSFLGSNYGYTF.

This clonotype has a count of ten or more. DNA of the CDR3: TGCAGCGTTGAATCGGCTAGCGGGCGCGACATACAAGAGACCCAGTACTTC. Protein sequence: CSVESASGRDIQETQYF. The chain joins TRBV29-1 to TRBJ2-5; TRBD2 agrees at 8 bases. There are 17 residues in the CDR3. The germline CDR1 and CDR2 sequences are SQVTM and ANQGSEA. Losses at the gene ends were 2 bases for V and 2 bases for J; bases not matched to a gene: 13.

This clonotype has ten or more counts. The chain combines TRBV20-1 with TRBJ2-1, with D unclear. V dropped 2 bases and J dropped 1 base, with 9 bases sitting between them. This CDR3 comprises 14 residues. Germline CDR1 and CDR2: DFQATT and SNEGSKA (reference sequence). This CDR3 is CSARSPRSYNEQFF. The CDR3 DNA follows: TGCAGTGCTAGATCTCCCAGGTCCTACAATGAGCAGTTCTTC.

This clonotype has more than one count but fewer than ten. The chain has TRBV6-2 or TRBV6-3 and TRBJ1-2; D might be TRBD1 (6 bases). Germline V gives CDR1 MNHEY, CDR2 SVGEGT. The length of the CDR3 is 16 residues. V was pared by 7 bases and J by 0 bases, with 18 bases between. DNA of the CDR3: TGTGCCAGCAACAAAAAAACAGGGCAAGCTAACTATGGCTACACCTTC. Translating it yields CASNKKTGQANYGYTF.

This clonotype has at least ten counts. CDR3 DNA: TGTGCCAGCAGTGAACACGGACGCGATCAGCCCCAGCATTTT. Its translation is CASSEHGRDQPQHF. The V call is TRBV6-1, the J call TRBJ1-5; D is uncertain. The V gene lost 2 bases and the J gene lost 5 bases, with 10 bases spanning the gap. The CDR3 runs 14 residues. Germline assignment: CDR1 MNHNS and CDR2 SASEGT.

Turning to this clonotype: A read error is possible here, since a much larger clone lies one base away. The genes are TRBV29-1 and TRBJ2-7, with D hard to call. Trimming took 6 bases from V and 3 from J, leaving 15 bases between them. CDR1 is SQVTM and CDR2 is ANQGSEA in the germline V gene. CDR3 length: 13 amino acids. The DNA of the CDR3 is TGCAGCGTCGGAAACGGGTCCCTCTACGAGCAGTACTTC. Translation gives CSVGNGSLYEQYF.

In this sample, this clonotype turned up many times. The chain employs TRBV4-3 and TRBJ2-5; D not certain. The CDR3 runs to 17 residues. Deletions cut 1 base from V and 0 bases from J, with 15 bases between. The germline V gene encodes CDR1 LGHNA and CDR2 YSLEER. The CDR3 nucleotides are TGCGCCAGCAGCCAAGTTTACAGCCCACTGTACCAAGAGACCCAGTACTTC. It encodes CASSQVYSPLYQETQYF.

The chain combines TRBV4-2 with TRBJ2-2; D ambiguous. This CDR3 is built from 17 residues. Trimming shortened V by 1 base and J by 1 base, and 13 bases separated the two germline ends. Germline V CDR1 and CDR2: LGHNA, YNFKEQ. CDR3 DNA sequence: TGTGCCAGCAGCCAAGGAATAGGACCGGGGAACACCGGGGAGCTGTTTTTT. Residues: CASSQGIGPGNTGELFF.

This clonotype was observed a few times. The rearrangement links TRBV24-1 to TRBJ1-2; D not certain. Trimming removed 2 bases from V and 4 bases from J, with 13 bases in between. The CDR3 extends over 15 amino acids. Germline CDR1 is KGHDR and CDR2 is SFDVKD. CDR3 loop: CATSDSPDGLYGYTF. DNA of the CDR3: TGTGCCACCAGTGATTCACCCGACGGCCTCTATGGCTACACCTTC.

In its sample, this clonotype was seen many times. The chain carries TRBV29-1 and TRBJ2-1, with 8 bases matching TRBD2. The germline gives CDR1 SQVTM, CDR2 ANQGSEA. This CDR3 is 12 amino acids long. The CDR3 spells CIGTRGGNEQFF. The DNA of the CDR3 is TGCATAGGGACTAGGGGAGGGAATGAGCAGTTCTTC.

This clonotype was counted ten times or more. The chain links TRBV12-3 or TRBV12-4 to TRBJ1-2; no clear D gene. The CDR3 contains 12 residues. Between the trimmed V and J ends, which lost 1 base and 8 bases, there was a span of 8 bases. The CDR3 loop reads CASSLEGLGYTF. The CDR3 DNA reads TGTGCCAGCAGTTTAGAGGGTCTAGGCTACACCTTC.

The chain employs TRBV7-9 and TRBJ2-5, with 9 positions matching TRBD2. The V and J ends lost 5 bases and 1 base, in that order; junction bases with no gene match: 8. The CDR3 has 16 amino acids. The germline CDR1 and CDR2 sequences are SEHNR and FQNEAQ (reference sequence). The CDR3 region is CASSQTQRGAQETQYF. The CDR3 DNA reads TGTGCCAGCAGCCAGACCCAGCGGGGGGCCCAAGAGACCCAGTACTTC.

The CDR3 nucleotides are TGTGCCAGCAGTTACTCGATATACGTCGAGAACAATGAGCAGTTCTTC. Translation: CASSYSIYVENNEQFF. J is TRBJ2-1 and V is TRBV6-5; D is unresolved. V lost 0 bases and J 5 bases, leaving 14 bases between the germline ends. The CDR3 sequence is 16 residues long. Germline V CDR1 and CDR2: MNHEY, SVGAGI.

This clonotype was observed a handful of times. The rearrangement links TRBV6-1 to TRBJ2-7; perhaps TRBD1 as D (6 bases). Germline V gives CDR1 MNHNS, CDR2 SASEGT. The CDR3 sequence is 14 residues long. Trimming left V 6 bases short and J 7 bases short, with 19 bases between. The CDR3 region has the DNA TGTGCCAGCAGAAACCCAGGGGCCTTGGGGGAGCAGTACGTC. This sequence encodes CASRNPGALGEQYV.

This clonotype was found many times. This chain joins TRBV6-2 or TRBV6-3 and TRBJ2-7; weak D call: TRBD2 (6 bases). The CDR3 is made up of 15 amino acids. Germline CDR1 reads MNHEY; CDR2 reads SVGEGT. Trimming pared 3 bases from V and 2 bases from J, leaving 14 bases between. This chain's CDR3 is CASSYTSSATYEQYF. The CDR3 nucleotides are TGTGCCAGCAGTTATACGTCTAGCGCAACCTACGAGCAGTACTTC.

Many counts were recorded for this clonotype. This chain joins TRBV7-9 and TRBJ1-2; TRBD1 aligns across 10 bases. V lost 4 bases to trimming and J lost 10 bases; unmatched junction nucleotides: 6. The CDR3 loop spans 13 amino acids. CDR1 and CDR2 (germline): SEHNR, FQNEAQ (reference sequence). The CDR3 DNA reads as TGTGCCAGCAGCTCCCGCGGGACAGGGGACTACACCTTC. This sequence encodes CASSSRGTGDYTF.

The table lists this clonotype with many counts. CDR3 nucleotides: TGTGCCAGCAGTTTACAGGACAGAGCAATTGGAAACACCATATATTTT. This encodes CASSLQDRAIGNTIYF. This chain connects TRBV12-3 or TRBV12-4 to TRBJ1-3; weak D call: TRBD1 (6 bases). The CDR3 runs to 16 residues. With 2 bases removed from V and 3 bases from J, the gap between germline ends came to 14 bases.

This clonotype was found many times. V usage is TRBV30 and J usage is TRBJ2-7, with D unclear. CDR1 and CDR2 from the germline V gene are GTSNPN and SVGIG (reference sequence). The CDR3 has 9 residues. V lost 4 bases and J 6 bases, leaving 4 bases between the germline ends. The CDR3 DNA reads as TGTGCCTGGACCCCCGAGCAGTACGTC. Its protein product is CAWTPEQYV.

The chain recombines TRBV10-3 with TRBJ2-1; 8 bases line up with TRBD2. J gave up 0 bases and V 2 bases, and 12 bases lay outside the gene matches. The CDR3 runs to 19 residues. The germline V gene encodes CDR1 ENHRY and CDR2 SYGVKD. The CDR3 sequence: CAISEGRTSSKSSYNEQFF. The CDR3 DNA reads TGTGCCATCAGTGAGGGCAGGACTAGCAGCAAGAGCTCCTACAATGAGCAGTTCTTC.

This clonotype appeared many times. The V call is TRBV7-2, the J call TRBJ2-2, with D uncertain. CDR1 and CDR2 from the germline V gene are SGHTA and FQGNSA. The CDR3 extends over 16 amino acids. V dropped 1 base and J dropped 2 bases, with 11 bases sitting between them. DNA for the CDR3: TGTGCCAGCAGCTTAGGGGCTAACTACAACACCGGGGAGCTGTTTTTT. Its protein product is CASSLGANYNTGELFF.

Ten or more counts support this clonotype. This chain links TRBV20-1 with TRBJ2-1; no reliable D call. The CDR3 spans 11 residues. Germline V gene lookup returns CDR1 DFQATT and CDR2 SNEGSKA (reference sequence). The germline V and J ends were trimmed by 5 bases and 6 bases, with 8 bases remaining between them. The CDR3 reads CSAQSGNEQFF. The CDR3 coding sequence is TGCAGTGCTCAAAGTGGCAATGAGCAGTTCTTC.

This clonotype was counted at least ten times. The chain links TRBV4-2 to TRBJ2-7; D may correspond to TRBD1 or TRBD2 (5 bases each). V lost 3 bases, J lost 9 bases, and 21 bases lay in between. There are 15 residues in the CDR3. Germline CDR1 is LGHNA and CDR2 is YNFKEQ. The DNA of the CDR3 is TGTGCCAGCAGCCATCCGGGACCCCAGGCTTATGGGCAGTACTTC. Protein product: CASSHPGPQAYGQYF.

The sample holds a few counts of this clonotype. The gene calls are TRBV7-9 and TRBJ2-1; possible D gene TRBD2, 6 bases. The CDR3 runs to 13 residues. The germline V gene encodes CDR1 SEHNR and CDR2 FQNEAQ (reference sequence). V lost 5 bases, J lost 8 bases, and 13 bases lay in between. CDR3 protein: CASSAVAGYEQFF. CDR3 nucleotide sequence: TGTGCCAGCAGCGCCGTCGCGGGGTATGAGCAGTTCTTC.